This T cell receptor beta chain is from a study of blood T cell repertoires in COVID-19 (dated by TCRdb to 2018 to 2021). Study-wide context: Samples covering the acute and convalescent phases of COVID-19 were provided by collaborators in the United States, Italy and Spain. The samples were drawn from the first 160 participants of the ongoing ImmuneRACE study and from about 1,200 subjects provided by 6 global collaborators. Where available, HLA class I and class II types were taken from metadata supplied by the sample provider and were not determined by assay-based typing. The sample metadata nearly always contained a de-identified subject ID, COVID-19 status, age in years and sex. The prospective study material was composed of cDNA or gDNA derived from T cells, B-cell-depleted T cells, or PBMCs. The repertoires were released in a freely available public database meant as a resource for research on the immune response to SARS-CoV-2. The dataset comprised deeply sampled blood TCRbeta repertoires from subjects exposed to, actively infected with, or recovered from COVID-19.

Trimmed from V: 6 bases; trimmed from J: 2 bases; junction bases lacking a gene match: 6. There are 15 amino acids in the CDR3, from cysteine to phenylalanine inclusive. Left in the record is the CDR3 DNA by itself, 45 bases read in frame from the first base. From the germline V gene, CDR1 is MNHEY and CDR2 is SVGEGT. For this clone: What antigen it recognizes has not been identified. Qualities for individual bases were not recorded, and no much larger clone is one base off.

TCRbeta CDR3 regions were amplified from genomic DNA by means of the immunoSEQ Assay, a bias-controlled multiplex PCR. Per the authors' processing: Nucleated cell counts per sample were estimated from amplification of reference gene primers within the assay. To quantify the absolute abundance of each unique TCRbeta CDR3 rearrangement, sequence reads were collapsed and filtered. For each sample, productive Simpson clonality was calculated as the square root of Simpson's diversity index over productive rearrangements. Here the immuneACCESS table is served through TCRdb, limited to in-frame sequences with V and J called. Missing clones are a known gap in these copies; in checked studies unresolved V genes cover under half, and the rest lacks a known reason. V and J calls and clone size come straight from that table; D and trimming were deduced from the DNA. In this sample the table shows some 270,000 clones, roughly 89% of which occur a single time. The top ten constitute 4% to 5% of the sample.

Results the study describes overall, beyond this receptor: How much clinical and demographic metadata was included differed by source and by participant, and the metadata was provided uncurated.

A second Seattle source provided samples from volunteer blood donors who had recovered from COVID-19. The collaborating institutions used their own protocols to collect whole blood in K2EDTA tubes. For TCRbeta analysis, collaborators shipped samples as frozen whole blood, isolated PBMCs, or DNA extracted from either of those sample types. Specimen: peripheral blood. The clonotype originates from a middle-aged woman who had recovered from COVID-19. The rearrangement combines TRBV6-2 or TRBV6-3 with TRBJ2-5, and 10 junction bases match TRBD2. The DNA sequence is TGTGCCAGCAGGCCTAGCGGGAGTTCTCAAGAGACCCAGTACTTC. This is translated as CASRPSGSSQETQYF.